This T cell receptor beta chain derives from a study of T cell responses to AZD1222 COVID-19 vaccine. Notes on the study in general: Unmutated regions of variants are reportedly targeted by nearly half of spike-specific TCRs. Just 5 to 7 AZD1222 recipients were seropositive at baseline. Dominant at 160-218 and 743-854, vaccine-associated CD4 TCRs also spanned spike.

Concerning this clone itself: Its target is not known.

The CDR3 spans 16 residues. Germline CDR1 SGHRS, CDR2 YFSETQ. Losses at the gene ends were 1 base for V and 3 bases for J; bases not matched to a gene: 6. The table came from immunoSEQ multiplex PCR; TCRdb's copy has only in-frame clones and leaves some out. The table includes approximately 140,000 clones, roughly 90% detected once. This chain joins TRBV5-1 and TRBJ1-1; 10 bases map to TRBD1. The clonotype originates from an adult in good health. Sequencing was performed on peripheral blood, taken on day 0 of AZD1222 vaccination. CDR3 bases: TGCGCCAGCAGCTTGTCTCACGGGACAGGGGACACTGAAGCTTTCTTT. Its translation is CASSLSHGTGDTEAFF.